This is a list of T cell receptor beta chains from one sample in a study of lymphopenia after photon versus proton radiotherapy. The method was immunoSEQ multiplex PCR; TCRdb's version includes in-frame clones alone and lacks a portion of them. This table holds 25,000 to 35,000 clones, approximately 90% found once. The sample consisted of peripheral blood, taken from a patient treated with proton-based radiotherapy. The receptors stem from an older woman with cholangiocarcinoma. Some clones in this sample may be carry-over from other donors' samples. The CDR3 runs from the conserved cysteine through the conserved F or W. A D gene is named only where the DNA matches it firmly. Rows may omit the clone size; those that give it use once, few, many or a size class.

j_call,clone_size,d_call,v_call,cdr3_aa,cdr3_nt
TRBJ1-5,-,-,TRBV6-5,CASSYSGGVGQPQHF,TGTGCCAGCAGTTACTCGGGAGGGGTTGGTCAGCCCCAGCATTTT
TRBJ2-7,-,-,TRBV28,CASRQGKIGEQYF,TGTGCCAGCAGACAGGGAAAAATAGGCGAGCAGTACTTC
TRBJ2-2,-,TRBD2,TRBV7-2,CASSPSVASGRNTGELFF,TGTGCCAGCAGCCCCTCGGTGGCTAGCGGTAGGAACACCGGGGAGCTGTTTTTT
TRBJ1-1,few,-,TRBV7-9,CASSFVGQTNTEAFF,TGTGCCAGCAGCTTCGTGGGGCAGACGAACACTGAAGCTTTCTTT
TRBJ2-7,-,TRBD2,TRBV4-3,CASSQGAAGDYEQYF,TGCGCCAGCAGCCAAGGAGCAGCGGGAGACTACGAGCAGTACTTC
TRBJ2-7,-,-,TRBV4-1,CASSQEARFYEQYF,TGCGCCAGCAGCCAAGAGGCACGCTTCTACGAGCAGTACTTC
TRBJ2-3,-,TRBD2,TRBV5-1,CASSLAGIRTDTQYF,TGCGCCAGCAGCTTAGCGGGGATTCGCACAGATACGCAGTATTTT
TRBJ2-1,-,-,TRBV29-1,CSVEGRKPYNEQFF,TGCAGCGTTGAAGGGCGGAAACCTTACAATGAGCAGTTCTTC
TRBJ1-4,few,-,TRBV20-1,CSAGGSGLFF,TGCAGTGCTGGGGGCAGCGGACTGTTTTTT
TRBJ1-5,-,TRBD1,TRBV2,CASSATGNQPQHF,TGTGCCAGCAGTGCGACAGGGAATCAGCCCCAGCATTTT
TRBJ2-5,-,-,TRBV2,CASSDVGAETQYF,TGTGCCAGCAGTGATGTGGGGGCAGAGACCCAGTACTTC
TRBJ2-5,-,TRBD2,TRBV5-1,CASSLGISGGGQETQYF,TGCGCCAGCAGCTTGGGAATTAGCGGGGGAGGACAAGAGACCCAGTACTTC
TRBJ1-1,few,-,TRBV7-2,CASSPIVNTEAFF,TGTGCCAGCAGTCCAATTGTGAACACTGAAGCTTTCTTT